The text below deals with one T cell receptor beta chain. This clonotype was detected a few times. Its antigen is unknown. No quality values exist for individual bases; no much larger clone is one base distant. From its cysteine to its phenylalanine, the CDR3 spans 14 amino acids. Left in the record is the CDR3 DNA by itself, 42 bases read in frame from the first base. Trimming removed 2 bases from V and 5 bases from J, leaving 12 bases between the germline ends. CDR1 and CDR2, per the germline V gene, are SGHTA and FQGNSA. The data derive from a study of T cells after yellow fever vaccination (dated by TCRdb to the late 2010s). Regarding the study in general: The SMART-Seq v4 Ultra Low Input RNA kit was used to prepare libraries from fractions with low cell numbers. To track T-cell clones before and after primary and booster YFV17D yellow fever vaccination, bulk TCR alpha and beta repertoires were sequenced longitudinally. Two healthy male donors, one aged 18 to 30 and one aged 30 to 40 years, made up the cohort. Blood samples were taken at several timepoints before and after primary and secondary immunization, and bulk PBMC replicates and cell subsets were isolated. Study-wide findings and limitations: The study included only two donors, which limits how far the findings can be generalized. A small fraction of clonotypes appeared in both the CD4 and CD8 compartments, likely as a result of convergent recombination. Computational filtering was required because FACS-sorted repertoires could contain abundant contaminating clonotypes from the bulk population. Most clones expanded after primary vaccination were re-detected after the booster (almost 98% of CD4 and around 86% of CD8), suggesting broad memory maintenance. Compared with the primary T-cell response, the secondary T-cell response was weaker but faster, peaking on day 5 rather than day 15.

Synthesis of TCR cDNA relied on 5'RACE template switching, a step that introduced a universal primer site along with unique molecular identifiers. Priming for cDNA synthesis came from both the TCR alpha and TCR beta constant segments. Libraries were amplified in two PCR steps, with sample barcodes and sequencing adapters added in the second step. Sequencing of the libraries was done on either Illumina HiSeq 2500 (2x100 bp) or NovaSeq (2x150 bp). Per the original workflow: MIGEC was used to demultiplex reads and collapse the reads into UMI consensus sequences, and MiXCR was used for V(D)J alignment. Using edgeR on replicate PBMC samples, clonotypes were called vaccine-responding if FDR was below 0.01 and the log2 fold change was above 5 up to day 15. Each bulk clonotype received a CD4 or CD8 identity based on whether the sequenced CD4 or CD8 repertoire contained that clonotype at higher abundance. The raw public reads went through TCRdb reprocessing: fastp at Q25, MiXCR clone calling, in-frame beta chains kept. Every CDR3 protein is listed once, alongside the most common genes and DNA of its rows. The V and J calls shown here were made by TCRdb, not taken from the authors' results. This sample has 350,000 or so distinct CDR3 sequences in its table, and roughly 8.3% of those were observed once. Jointly, the top ten make up around 17% of the sample.

The treatment or condition label here, explained by the study, means: live attenuated yellow fever vaccine strain. At each blood-draw timepoint, two biological replicates of bulk PBMCs were obtained. PBMCs were isolated from peripheral blood using a standard Ficoll-Paque protocol. TriZol was used to extract RNA from bulk PBMCs, CD4 and CD8 fractions, and dextramer-positive and dextramer-negative fractions. The chain couples TRBV7-2 to TRBJ2-5; possibly the D gene is TRBD2, per 6 matching bases. The receptor comes from a man aged 18 to 29 who received the YFV17D yellow fever vaccine. The material sequenced was PBMCs, taken approximately 40 days after the first yellow fever vaccination. The CDR3 reads as follows: CASSLSLASETQYF. The DNA reads TGTGCCAGCAGCTTATCACTAGCTTCGGAGACCCAGTACTTC.